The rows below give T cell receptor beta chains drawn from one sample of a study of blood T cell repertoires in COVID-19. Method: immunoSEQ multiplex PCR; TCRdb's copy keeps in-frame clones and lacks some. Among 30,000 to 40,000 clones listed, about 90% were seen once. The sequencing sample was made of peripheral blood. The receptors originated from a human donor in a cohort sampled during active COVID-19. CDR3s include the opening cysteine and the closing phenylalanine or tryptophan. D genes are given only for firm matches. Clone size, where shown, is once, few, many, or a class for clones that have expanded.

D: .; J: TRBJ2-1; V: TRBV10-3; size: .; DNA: TGTGCCATCGGAGACGGACTTCTCAATGAGCAGTTCTTC; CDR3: CAIGDGLLNEQFF
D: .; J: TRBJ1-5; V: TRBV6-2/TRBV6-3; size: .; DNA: TGTGCCAGCAACCCCCAGATAGGGGGCAATCAGCCCCAGCATTTT; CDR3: CASNPQIGGNQPQHF
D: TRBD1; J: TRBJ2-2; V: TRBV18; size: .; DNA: TGTGCCAGCTCATTAACAGGGGACACCGGGGAGCTGTTTTTT; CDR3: CASSLTGDTGELFF
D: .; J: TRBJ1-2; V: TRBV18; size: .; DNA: TGTGCCAGCTCACCAGACGGGGGAGGAATGGGTGGCTACACCTTC; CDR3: CASSPDGGGMGGYTF
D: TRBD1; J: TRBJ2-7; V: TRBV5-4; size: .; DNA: TGTGCCAGCAGCTTGGGGACAGGGGAATACGAGCAGTACTTC; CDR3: CASSLGTGEYEQYF
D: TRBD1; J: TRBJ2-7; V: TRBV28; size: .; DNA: TGTGCCAGCAGACAACAGGGGGGCTCCTACGAGCAGTACTTC; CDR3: CASRQQGGSYEQYF
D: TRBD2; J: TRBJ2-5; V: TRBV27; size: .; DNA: TGTGCCAGCATGTCAGCGGGGGTCGGGACCCAGTACTTC; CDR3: CASMSAGVGTQYF
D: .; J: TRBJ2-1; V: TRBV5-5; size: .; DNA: TGTGCCAGCAGCCCCTTTCACGAGTCCTACAATGAGCAGTTCTTC; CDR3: CASSPFHESYNEQFF
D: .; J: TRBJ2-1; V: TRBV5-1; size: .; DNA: TGCGCCAGCACGCAGGGCATTTCCTACAATGAGCAGTTCTTC; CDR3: CASTQGISYNEQFF
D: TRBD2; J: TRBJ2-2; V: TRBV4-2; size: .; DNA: TGTGCCAGCAGCCAGAGGGGACTAGCGGGAAACACCGGGGAGCTGTTTTTT; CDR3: CASSQRGLAGNTGELFF
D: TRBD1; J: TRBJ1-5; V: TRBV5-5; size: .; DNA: TGTGCCAGCAGCGCTCGGGGACAGAGCAATCAGCCCCAGCATTTT; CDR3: CASSARGQSNQPQHF
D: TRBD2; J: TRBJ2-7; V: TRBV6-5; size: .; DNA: TGTGCCAGCAGTTTTACTAGCGGGGGCAACGAGCAGTACTTC; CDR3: CASSFTSGGNEQYF
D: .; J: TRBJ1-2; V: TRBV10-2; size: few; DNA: TGCGCCAGCAGCCCTGGAGGGATCGCCTATGGCTACACCTTC; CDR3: CASSPGGIAYGYTF
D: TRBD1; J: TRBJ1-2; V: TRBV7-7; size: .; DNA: TGTGCCAGCAGCCCAGGACAGGGTTATGGCTACACCTTC; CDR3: CASSPGQGYGYTF
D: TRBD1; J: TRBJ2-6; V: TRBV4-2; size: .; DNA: TGTGCCAGCAGCCAAGCCACAGGGGGCTACTCTGGGGCCAACGTCCTGACTTTC; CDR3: CASSQATGGYSGANVLTF
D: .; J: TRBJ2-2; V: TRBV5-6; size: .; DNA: TGTGCCACGCACCGCCGGAGCAAGTTTAACACCGGGGAGCTGTTTTTT; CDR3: CATHRRSKFNTGELFF
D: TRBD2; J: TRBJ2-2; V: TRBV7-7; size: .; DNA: TGTGCCAGCAGCGGGACTAGCGGGGGGCTGAACACCGGGGAGCTGTTTTTT; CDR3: CASSGTSGGLNTGELFF
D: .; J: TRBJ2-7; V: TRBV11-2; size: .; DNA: TGTGCCAGCAGCCCCCGTGTCTACGAGCAGTACTTC; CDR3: CASSPRVYEQYF
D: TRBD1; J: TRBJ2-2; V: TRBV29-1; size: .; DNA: TGCAGCGGTACCGGGACAGGGGGTATCACCGGGGAGCTGTTTTTT; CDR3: CSGTGTGGITGELFF
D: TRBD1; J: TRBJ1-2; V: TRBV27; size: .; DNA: TGTGCCAGCAGTTTATTGGGCGGACAGGGGAACTATGGCTACACCTTC; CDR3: CASSLLGGQGNYGYTF
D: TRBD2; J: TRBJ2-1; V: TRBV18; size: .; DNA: TGTGCCAGCTCAGTAGCGGGAGGGATTTACAATGAGCAGTTCTTC; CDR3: CASSVAGGIYNEQFF
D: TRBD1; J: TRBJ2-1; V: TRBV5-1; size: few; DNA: TGCGCCAGCAGCCAGGGACAGGGCCTAAACAATGAGCAGTTCTTC; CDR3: CASSQGQGLNNEQFF
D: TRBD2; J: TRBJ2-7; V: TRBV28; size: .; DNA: TGTGCCAGCAGGGTCATGGGGGGGGCCTACGAGCAGTACTTC; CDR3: CASRVMGGAYEQYF
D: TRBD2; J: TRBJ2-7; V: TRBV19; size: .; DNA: TGTGCCAGTAGTCCTCGTCGACTAGCGGGGCCGTACGAGCAGTACTTC; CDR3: CASSPRRLAGPYEQYF
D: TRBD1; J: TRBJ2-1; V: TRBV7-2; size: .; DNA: TGTGCCAGCAGCGTGACAGGGTCTTCGTCCTACAATGAGCAGTTCTTC; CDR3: CASSVTGSSSYNEQFF
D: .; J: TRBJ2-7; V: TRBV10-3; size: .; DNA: TGTGCCATCAGTGCTGACACCACCTACGAGCAGTACTTC; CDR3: CAISADTTYEQYF
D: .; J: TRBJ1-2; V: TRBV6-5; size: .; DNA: TGTGCCAGCAGTTCGGGAGTACGTGGCTACACCTTC; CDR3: CASSSGVRGYTF
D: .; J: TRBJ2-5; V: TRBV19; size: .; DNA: TGTGCCAGTAGTATGGACTATGGGGGGGAGACCCAGTACTTC; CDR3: CASSMDYGGETQYF
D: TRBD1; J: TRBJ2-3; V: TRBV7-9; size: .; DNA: TGTGCCAGCAGCTCATGGACAGGGACCACAGATACGCAGTATTTT; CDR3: CASSSWTGTTDTQYF
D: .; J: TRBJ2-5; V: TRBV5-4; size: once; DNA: TGTGCCAGCAGCCAAGGGGGGGGGTACCAAGAGACCCAGTACTTC; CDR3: CASSQGGGYQETQYF
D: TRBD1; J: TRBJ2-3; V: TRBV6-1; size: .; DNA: TGTGCCAGCAGTGAAGCGGCCCCGGGACAGGGATGGGCTACGCAGTATTTT; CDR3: CASSEAAPGQGWATQYF
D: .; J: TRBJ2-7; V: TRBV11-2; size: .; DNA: TGTGCCAGCAGCTTAGAATTTGGCAGAACCTACGAGCAGTACTTC; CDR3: CASSLEFGRTYEQYF
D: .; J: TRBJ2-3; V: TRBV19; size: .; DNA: TGTGCCAGTAGGTCAGGGTCCAAGTCAAATACGCAGTATTTT; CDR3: CASRSGSKSNTQYF
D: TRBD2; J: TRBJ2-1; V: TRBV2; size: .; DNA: TGTGCCAGCTCAAGTAGCGGGAGTTTGGTAAATGAGCAGTTCTTC; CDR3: CASSSSGSLVNEQFF
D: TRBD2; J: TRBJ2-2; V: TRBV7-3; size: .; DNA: TGTGCCAGCAGTGCGGGACTAGCGGGACTCGGGGAGCTGTTTTTT; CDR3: CASSAGLAGLGELFF
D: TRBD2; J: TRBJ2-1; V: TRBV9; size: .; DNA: TGTGCCAGCAGCGTAGCAGCTAACCCCGGGACTAGCGGGCCGAATGAGCAGTTCTTC; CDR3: CASSVAANPGTSGPNEQFF
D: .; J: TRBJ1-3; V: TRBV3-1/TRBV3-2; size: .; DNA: TGTGCCAGCACCCCCCCTGTGGGACTCCTGGGAAACACCATATATTTT; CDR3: CASTPPVGLLGNTIYF
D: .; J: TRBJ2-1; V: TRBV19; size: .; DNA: TGTGCCAGTAGTATGTGGCAGGGGATGGATGAGCAGTTCTTC; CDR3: CASSMWQGMDEQFF
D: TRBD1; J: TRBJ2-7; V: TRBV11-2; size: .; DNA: TGTGCCAGCAGCTCCCTCCGGGACAGGGACTACGAGCAGTACTTC; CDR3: CASSSLRDRDYEQYF
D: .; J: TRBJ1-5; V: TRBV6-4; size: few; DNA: TGTGCCAGCAGGGAGACAGCTATCTCTAATCAGCCCCAGCATTTT; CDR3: CASRETAISNQPQHF
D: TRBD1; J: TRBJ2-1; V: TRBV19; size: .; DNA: TGTGCCAGTAGTATCTACCGGGACAGCGTATCCGAGCAGTTCTTC; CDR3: CASSIYRDSVSEQFF
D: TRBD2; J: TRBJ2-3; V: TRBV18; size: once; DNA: TGTGCCAGCTCTCCCAGGACTAGCGGAGATACGCAGTATTTT; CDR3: CASSPRTSGDTQYF
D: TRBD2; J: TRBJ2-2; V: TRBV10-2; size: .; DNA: TGCGCCAGCAAATCCCAGCGGGGGGACACCGGGGAGCTGTTTTTT; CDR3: CASKSQRGDTGELFF
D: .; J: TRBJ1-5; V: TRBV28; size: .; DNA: TGTGCCAGCATGCCGGGGATGAATCAGCCCCAGCATTTT; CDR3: CASMPGMNQPQHF
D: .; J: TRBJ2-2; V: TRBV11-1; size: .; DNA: TGTGCCAGCAGTTGGGGCGGATATAACACCGGGGAGCTGTTTTTT; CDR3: CASSWGGYNTGELFF
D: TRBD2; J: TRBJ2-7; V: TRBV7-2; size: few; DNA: TGTGCCAGCAGCTTGTCTAGCGGGATAAACTACGAGCAGTACTTC; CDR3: CASSLSSGINYEQYF